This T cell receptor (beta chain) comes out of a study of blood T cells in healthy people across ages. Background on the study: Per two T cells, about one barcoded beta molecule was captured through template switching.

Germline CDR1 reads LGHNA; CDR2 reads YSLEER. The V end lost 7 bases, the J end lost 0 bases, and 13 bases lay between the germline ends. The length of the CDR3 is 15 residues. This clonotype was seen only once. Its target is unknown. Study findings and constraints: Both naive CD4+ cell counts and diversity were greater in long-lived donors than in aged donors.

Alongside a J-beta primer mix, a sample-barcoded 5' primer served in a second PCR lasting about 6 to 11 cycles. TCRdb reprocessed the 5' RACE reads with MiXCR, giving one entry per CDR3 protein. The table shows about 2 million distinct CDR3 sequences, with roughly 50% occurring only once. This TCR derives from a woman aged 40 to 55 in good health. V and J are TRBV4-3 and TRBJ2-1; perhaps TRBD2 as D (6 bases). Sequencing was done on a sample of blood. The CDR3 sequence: CASIPGGSSYNEQFF. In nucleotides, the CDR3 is TGCGCCAGCATCCCTGGGGGGAGCTCCTACAATGAGCAGTTCTTC.